The clone carrying this T cell receptor (beta chain) was seen a few times. Its antigen is as yet unknown. This CDR3 region has 14 residues. Per the germline V gene, CDR1 is SGHRS and CDR2 is YFSETQ. The V and J ends lost 6 bases and 11 bases respectively, with 24 bases between them. The sample originates from a study of shared clonotypes between healthy human individuals. General study results and limits: Clonotype sharing among the donors was expected to vary with sequencing depth. Of the naive CD4 clonotypes, roughly 5% were shared across four donors.

Memory CD4+ cells were the fraction left after CD45RA+ naive selection. Sorted subsets were amplified in replicate PCRs using 200 ng DNA, 32,000 or so T cell genomes. Assay used: immunoSEQ multiplex PCR; TCRdb lists only in-frame clones, some missing. The sample holds 550,000 to 700,000 clones, around four fifths seen once. The sample was memory CD4+ T cells sorted from blood. The subset denotes: CD45RA-negative fraction. The receptor comes from a woman aged 25 to 39 in good health. J is TRBJ2-7 and V is TRBV5-1; TRBD2 is a possible D gene (6 bases). For the CDR3, the DNA is TGCGCCAGCAAGCCGGGGACTTCCCTCCAAGCGGAGTACTTC. This gives the protein CASKPGTSLQAEYF.